The 11 T cell receptor beta chains below come from one sample, sequenced in a study of cytomegalovirus exposure and HLA in healthy donors. The PCR ran on 60 Vbeta and 13 Jbeta primers. Sequenced by immunoSEQ multiplex PCR; TCRdb stores in-frame clones only, minus some. The sample includes about 60,000 clones, about 87% seen only once; the top ten take approximately 1.4%. Input material: PBMCs. These TCRs come from a man aged 18-30 years in good health and CMV-seronegative.

In this sample, this clone turned up once. The genes are TRBV9 and TRBJ2-3, with D perhaps TRBD1 (6 bases). The ends were cut back, 0 bases at V and 2 bases at J, with 13 bases in the middle. The CDR3 is 16 residues long. The germline gives CDR1 SGDLS, CDR2 YYNGEE. The CDR3 coding sequence is TGTGCCAGCAGCGTAGAGAGAACAGGGCCCACAGATACGCAGTATTTT. Protein: CASSVERTGPTDTQYF.

The rearrangement joins TRBV6-1 to TRBJ2-5; 9 positions match TRBD1. Germline V gene data show CDR1 as MNHNS and CDR2 as SASEGT. The junction had 6 bases not matched to a gene; V was cut back by 10 bases and J by 0 bases. This CDR3 region has 14 residues. CDR3 loop: CAIGTGWYQETQYF. The CDR3 DNA reads as TGTGCCATAGGGACAGGGTGGTACCAAGAGACCCAGTACTTC.

The chain links TRBV25-1 to TRBJ2-7; possibly TRBD1 for D (5 bases). The germline V gene has CDR1 MGHDK and CDR2 SYGVNS. Between the trimmed V and J ends, which lost 1 base and 2 bases, there was a span of 15 bases. This CDR3 contains 16 residues. The CDR3 region is CASSESGRASPYEQYF. As DNA, the CDR3 is TGTGCCAGCAGTGAATCAGGCAGGGCTTCCCCCTACGAGCAGTACTTC.

This chain joins TRBV4-1 and TRBJ1-5; D possibly corresponds to TRBD1 (5 bases). V lost 0 bases to trimming and J lost 4 bases, with 10 bases between them. Germline assignment: CDR1 MGHRA and CDR2 YSYEKL. The CDR3 runs to 15 residues. This CDR3 reads CASSQDLGGNQPQHF. The CDR3 nucleotides are TGCGCCAGCAGCCAAGATTTGGGGGGGAATCAGCCCCAGCATTTT.

This clone has just a few counts. The J gene is TRBJ2-5, the V gene TRBV11-2; tentative D call: TRBD1 (7 bases). Trimming stripped 5 bases from V and 4 bases from J, with 17 bases between. Germline CDR1 SGHAT, CDR2 FQNNGV. The CDR3 runs to 15 residues. In DNA form, the CDR3 reads TGTGCCAGCAGCCCCCCAGGGGGGCAGGTAGAGACCCAGTACTTC. Translating gives CASSPPGGQVETQYF.

The chain couples TRBV27 to TRBJ1-2; D perhaps matches TRBD1 (6 bases). The CDR3 spans 14 residues. Germline CDR1 is MNHEY and CDR2 is SMNVEV (reference sequence). V dropped 7 bases and J dropped 3 bases, with 15 bases sitting between them. The CDR3 nucleotides read TGTGCCAGCACCACCAAAACAGGGTACTATGGCTACACCTTC. Translated, it gives CASTTKTGYYGYTF.

The chain links TRBV29-1 to TRBJ2-1; TRBD1 agrees at 8 bases. Germline loops: CDR1 SQVTM, CDR2 ANQGSEA. The ends lost 0 bases at V and 1 base at J; junction bases unmatched: 8. The CDR3 is made up of 17 amino acids. CDR3 coding DNA: TGCAGCGTTGAAGACGGTTTCACAGGGGGGTCCTACAATGAGCAGTTCTTC. Translating gives CSVEDGFTGGSYNEQFF.

This rearrangement joins TRBV2 to TRBJ2-5, with 8 bases lining up with TRBD2. J gave up 5 bases and V 4 bases, and 9 bases lay outside the gene matches. The CDR3 loop spans 15 amino acids. CDR1 and CDR2 from the germline V gene are SNHLY and FYNNEI. The CDR3 loop reads CASSGPSGWSETQYF. The DNA of the CDR3 is TGTGCCAGCAGTGGGCCTAGCGGGTGGTCGGAGACCCAGTACTTC.

J is TRBJ1-1 and V is TRBV4-2; D is possibly TRBD1 (5 bases). V lost 3 bases, J lost 1 base, and 12 bases lay in between. Germline CDR1 reads LGHNA; CDR2 reads YNFKEQ. This CDR3 has 15 amino acids. In DNA form, the CDR3 reads TGTGCCAGCAGCCAGGGTCCAACAGGGAACACTGAAGCTTTCTTT. This codes for CASSQGPTGNTEAFF.

The chain combines TRBV30 with TRBJ1-5, with D tentatively TRBD1 (6 bases). The CDR3 is made up of 13 amino acids. Germline CDR1 GTSNPN, CDR2 SVGIG (reference sequence). V shed 4 bases and J shed 0 bases, with 7 bases lying between them. CDR3 protein: CAWKQGSNQPQHF. CDR3 sequence (DNA): TGTGCCTGGAAACAGGGTAGCAATCAGCCCCAGCATTTT.

The chain links TRBV6-1 to TRBJ1-1; 7 positions agree with TRBD1. CDR3 size: 13 residues. V lost 6 bases, J lost 2 bases, and 3 bases stayed unmatched. The germline CDR1 and CDR2 sequences are MNHNS and SASEGT. In nucleotides, the CDR3 is TGTGCCAGCAGAACAGGGGCCAACACTGAAGCTTTCTTT. Translation gives CASRTGANTEAFF.